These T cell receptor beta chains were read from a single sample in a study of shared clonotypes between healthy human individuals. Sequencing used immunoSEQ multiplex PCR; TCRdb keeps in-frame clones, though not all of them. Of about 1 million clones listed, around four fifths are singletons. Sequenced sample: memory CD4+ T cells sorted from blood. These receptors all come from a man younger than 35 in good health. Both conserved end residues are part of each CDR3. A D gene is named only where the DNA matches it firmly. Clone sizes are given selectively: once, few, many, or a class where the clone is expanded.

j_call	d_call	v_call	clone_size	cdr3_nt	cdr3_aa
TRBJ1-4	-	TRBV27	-	TGTGCCAGCAGTTTATCGGGGACGGCGGGTGAAAAACTGTTTTTT	CASSLSGTAGEKLFF
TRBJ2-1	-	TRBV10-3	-	TGTGCCAGTCAACCCGCGGGCTCCTACAATGAGCAGTTCTTC	CASQPAGSYNEQFF
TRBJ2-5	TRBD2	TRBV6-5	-	TGTGCCAGCAGTTCCGAAGGGGACTACGGCCAGCCCCAGTACTTC	CASSSEGDYGQPQYF
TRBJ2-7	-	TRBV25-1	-	TGTGCCAGCAGTGATACGAGGATAGGGGGCTACGAGCAGTACTTC	CASSDTRIGGYEQYF
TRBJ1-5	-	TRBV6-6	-	TGTGCCTCAAAGGAGGGGGAGGTCAATCAGCCCCAGCATTTT	CASKEGEVNQPQHF
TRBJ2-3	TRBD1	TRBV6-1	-	TGTGCCAGCAGCGAAAACGACAGGGGGCGCAGGGGTACGCAGTATTTT	CASSENDRGRRGTQYF
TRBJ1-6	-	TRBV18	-	TGTGCCAGCTCACCCCAGAAAGATTATAATTCACCCCTCCACTTT	CASSPQKDYNSPLHF
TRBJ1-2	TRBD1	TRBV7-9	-	TGTGCCAGCAGCCTCCGGGACAGCGTAAGGGGCTACACCTTC	CASSLRDSVRGYTF
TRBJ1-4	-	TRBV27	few	TGTGCCAGCAGTTTTTCGGAAGCTGAAAAACTGTTTTTT	CASSFSEAEKLFF
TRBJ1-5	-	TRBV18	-	TGTGCCAGCTCCGCAACGGCCGGTAATGAGCCCCAGCATTTT	CASSATAGNEPQHF
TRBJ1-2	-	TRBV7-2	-	TGTGCCAGCAACTTGGGGCCGACGGGTGGCTACACCTTC	CASNLGPTGGYTF
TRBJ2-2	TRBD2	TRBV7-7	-	TGTGCTAGCAGCCGCCGGACTAGCGGGAGCCCCGGGGAGCTGTTTTTT	CASSRRTSGSPGELFF
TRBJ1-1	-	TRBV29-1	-	TGCAGCGTTCGAGGTACAGGGCCGAACACTGAAGCTTTCTTT	CSVRGTGPNTEAFF
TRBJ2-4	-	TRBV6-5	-	TGTGCCAGCAGTTACTCGAAGTTGCAGGGGGAGGACATTCAGTACTTC	CASSYSKLQGEDIQYF
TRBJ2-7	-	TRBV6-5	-	TGTGCCAGCAGTTATAGCGGAGTACCTACCTACGAGCAGTACTTC	CASSYSGVPTYEQYF
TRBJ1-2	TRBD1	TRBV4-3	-	TGCGCCAGCAGCCCGAAGATCCCCACAGGGGATGGTAACTATGGCTACACCTTC	CASSPKIPTGDGNYGYTF
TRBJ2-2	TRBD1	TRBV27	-	TGTGCCAGCAGGTTCGACAGGGGAAGCACCGGGGAGCTGTTTTTT	CASRFDRGSTGELFF
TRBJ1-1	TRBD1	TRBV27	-	TGTGCCAGCAGTTCAGGGGGACGGAGGAACACTGAAGCTTTCTTT	CASSSGGRRNTEAFF
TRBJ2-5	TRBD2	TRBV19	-	TGTGCCAGTGGACTAGCGGTGCAAGAGACCCAGTACTTC	CASGLAVQETQYF
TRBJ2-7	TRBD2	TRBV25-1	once	TGTGCCAGCAGGGTAGCGGGAGGGCACGAGCAGTACTTC	CASRVAGGHEQYF
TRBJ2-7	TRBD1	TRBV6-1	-	TGTGCCAGCAGTGAGAAGGGACAGGGGGCGCCGGGTGAGCAGTACTTC	CASSEKGQGAPGEQYF
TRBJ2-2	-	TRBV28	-	TGTGCCAGCAGTTCCCCATACACCGGGGAGCTGTTTTTT	CASSSPYTGELFF
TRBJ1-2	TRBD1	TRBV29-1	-	TGCAGCGTTAAAAGCGACAGGGGGTCGGGGTATGGCTACACCTTC	CSVKSDRGSGYGYTF
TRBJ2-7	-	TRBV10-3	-	TGTGCCATCAGTGAGCACCAGAGCTACGAGCAGTACTTC	CAISEHQSYEQYF
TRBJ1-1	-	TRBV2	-	TGTGCCAGCGCCACGGGAGCCACTGAAGCTTTCTTT	CASATGATEAFF
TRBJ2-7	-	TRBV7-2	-	TGTGCCAGCAGCCGACGAGGAAGTGTTGGACCCCACGAGCAGTACTTC	CASSRRGSVGPHEQYF
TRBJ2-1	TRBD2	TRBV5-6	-	TGTGCCAGCAGCGACCGTCTAGCGGGAGTAAGAAATGAGCAGTTCTTC	CASSDRLAGVRNEQFF
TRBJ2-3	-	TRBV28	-	TGTGCCAGCAAAGGGCGGGGAGGCCTCACAGATACGCAGTATTTT	CASKGRGGLTDTQYF
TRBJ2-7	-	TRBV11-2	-	TGTGCCAGCAGCGTGAGTGGCCCAGGGGCCTACGAGCAGTACTTC	CASSVSGPGAYEQYF
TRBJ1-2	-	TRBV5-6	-	TGTGCCAGCAGCTTGGGTGGCAGGGCTAACTATGGCTACACCTTC	CASSLGGRANYGYTF
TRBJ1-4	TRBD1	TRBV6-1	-	TGTGCCAGCAGAACCAGGGGGCAAGGGGGTGAAAAACTGTTTTTT	CASRTRGQGGEKLFF
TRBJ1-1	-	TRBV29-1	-	TGCAGCGCGACCCAGGGAGCTTTCTTT	CSATQGAFF
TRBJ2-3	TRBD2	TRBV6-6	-	TGTGCCAGCCGGAAAACTAGCGGGGGATCCACAGATACGCAGTATTTT	CASRKTSGGSTDTQYF
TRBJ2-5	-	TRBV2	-	TGTGCCAGCAGTGGCCTCCGACAGGCCCCAGAGACCCAGTACTTC	CASSGLRQAPETQYF
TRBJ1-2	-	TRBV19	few	TGTGCCAGTAGTAGGGGGGCCCCGGCGGACTATGGCTACACCTTC	CASSRGAPADYGYTF
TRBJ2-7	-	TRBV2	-	TGTGCCAGTACCGGGACACCCGCCAGCGGGACGGGCGAGCAGTACTTC	CASTGTPASGTGEQYF
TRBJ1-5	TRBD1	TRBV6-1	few	TGTGCCAGCAGGTCTGGGGGAGGGGGCTGGCCCCAGCATTTT	CASRSGGGGWPQHF
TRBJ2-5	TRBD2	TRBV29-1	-	TGCAGCGTGGATAGTTTAGCGGGAAGAGAGACCCAGTACTTC	CSVDSLAGRETQYF
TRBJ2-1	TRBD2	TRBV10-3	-	TGTGCCATCAGTGAGGGAGCGGGAGGGCTGGGTGTAGAGCAGTTCTTC	CAISEGAGGLGVEQFF
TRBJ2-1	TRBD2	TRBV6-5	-	TGTGCCAGCAGTCGGACTAGCTCCTACAATGAGCAGTTCTTC	CASSRTSSYNEQFF
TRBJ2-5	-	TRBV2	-	TGTGCCATTGGGGACAATCAAGAGACCCAGTACTTC	CAIGDNQETQYF
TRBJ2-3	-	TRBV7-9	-	TGTGCCAGCAGCCCCCGTGGGGGTACCACAGATACGCAGTATTTT	CASSPRGGTTDTQYF
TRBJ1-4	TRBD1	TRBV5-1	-	TGCGCCAGCAGCGACGCCGGGACAGTTAATGAAAAACTGTTTTTT	CASSDAGTVNEKLFF
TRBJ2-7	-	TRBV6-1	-	TGTGCCAGCAGAATAACAGGGTCCTACGAGCAGTACTTC	CASRITGSYEQYF
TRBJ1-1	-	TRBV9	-	TGTGCCAGCAGCCCGATGAGCAGAATGAACACTGAAGCTTTCTTT	CASSPMSRMNTEAFF
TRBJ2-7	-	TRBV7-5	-	TGTGCCAGAAGCTTAGATGGTAGCGGGAGGGCCGATGTCTGCGAGCAGTACTTC	CARSLDGSGRADVCEQYF
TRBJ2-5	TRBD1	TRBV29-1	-	TGCAGCGTTGAAAGGGGGACAGGGGGCCAAGAGACCCAGTACTTC	CSVERGTGGQETQYF
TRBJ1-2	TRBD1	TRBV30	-	TGTGCCTGGAGTGGAACCGGGACAGGGATAGTGAATGGCTACACCTTC	CAWSGTGTGIVNGYTF
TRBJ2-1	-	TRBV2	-	TGTGCCAGCAGTGTGTCAGGGATGGATCGCGATGAGCAGTTCTTC	CASSVSGMDRDEQFF
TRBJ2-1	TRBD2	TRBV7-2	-	TGTGCCAGCAGCTTAAGGCTAGCGGGGGGCTCCTACAATGAGCAGTTCTTC	CASSLRLAGGSYNEQFF
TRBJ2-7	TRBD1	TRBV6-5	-	TGTGCCAGCAGTTACCGCCATGGGACAGGGATCTACGAGCAGTACTTC	CASSYRHGTGIYEQYF
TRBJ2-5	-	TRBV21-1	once	TGTGCCAGCCCGTTAGGAGACAGGGAAAAGACCCAGTACTTC	CASPLGDREKTQYF
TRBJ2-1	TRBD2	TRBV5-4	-	TGTGCCAGCAGCTTGGGGACTAGCGGGGGAGGTGCAAATGAGCAGTTCTTC	CASSLGTSGGGANEQFF
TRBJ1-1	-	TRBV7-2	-	TGTGCCAGCAGCTCAGTAGTTATGAACACTGAAGCTTTCTTT	CASSSVVMNTEAFF
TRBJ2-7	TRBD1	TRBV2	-	TGTGCCAGCAGTGAAAAGGACAGGGGGTACGAGCAGTACTTC	CASSEKDRGYEQYF
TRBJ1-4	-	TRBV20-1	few	TGCAGTGCCCCCAATGAAAAACTGTTTTTT	CSAPNEKLFF
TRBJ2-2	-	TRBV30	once	TGTGCCTGGATTGCTAACGGGTGGGCCGGGGAGCTGTTTTTT	CAWIANGWAGELFF
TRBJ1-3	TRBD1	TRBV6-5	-	TGTGCCAGCCGACAGGGGTCTGGAAACACCATATATTTT	CASRQGSGNTIYF
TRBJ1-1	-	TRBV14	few	TGTGCCAGCAGCCGGTTGGGCGGGAACACTGAAGCTTTCTTT	CASSRLGGNTEAFF